A selection of T cell receptor beta chains follows, all from one sample in a study of T cell responses to AZD1222 COVID-19 vaccine. TCRdb's copy holds only in-frame clones and misses some; the assay was immunoSEQ multiplex PCR. The sample lists roughly 180,000 clones; roughly nine tenths were seen once. This specimen consisted of peripheral blood, obtained on day 0 of AZD1222 vaccination. The origin of the receptors is an adult in good health. Both conserved end residues are part of each CDR3. D genes are given only for firm matches. Clone size, where shown, is once, few, many, or a class for clones that have expanded.

d_call: TRBD1; clone_size: NA; j_call: TRBJ1-2; v_call: TRBV6-5; cdr3_aa: CASSYDLTGRYGYTF
d_call: NA; clone_size: NA; j_call: TRBJ1-5; v_call: TRBV6-5; cdr3_aa: CASRTVGQPQHF
d_call: NA; clone_size: NA; j_call: TRBJ1-4; v_call: TRBV6-6; cdr3_aa: CASSYSGSLFF
d_call: NA; clone_size: NA; j_call: TRBJ2-2; v_call: TRBV11-1; cdr3_aa: CASSPDTGELFF
d_call: TRBD1; clone_size: NA; j_call: TRBJ2-7; v_call: TRBV4-3; cdr3_aa: CASSERQGSPREQYF
d_call: TRBD1; clone_size: NA; j_call: TRBJ1-1; v_call: TRBV5-6; cdr3_aa: CASSFDRGGRPEAFF
d_call: NA; clone_size: NA; j_call: TRBJ2-3; v_call: TRBV7-2; cdr3_aa: CASSLMGNLGDTQYF
d_call: NA; clone_size: NA; j_call: TRBJ1-6; v_call: TRBV7-3; cdr3_aa: CASSLKARGARSPLHF
d_call: NA; clone_size: NA; j_call: TRBJ2-1; v_call: TRBV27; cdr3_aa: CASSFWDQRRNEQFF
d_call: NA; clone_size: few; j_call: TRBJ2-5; v_call: TRBV18; cdr3_aa: CASSPPGARKETQYF
d_call: NA; clone_size: NA; j_call: TRBJ1-2; v_call: TRBV14; cdr3_aa: CASSPQGRNYGYTF
d_call: NA; clone_size: NA; j_call: TRBJ1-5; v_call: TRBV4-3; cdr3_aa: CASSPDGQINQPQHF
d_call: NA; clone_size: NA; j_call: TRBJ2-1; v_call: TRBV19; cdr3_aa: CASSVTATPYNEQFF
d_call: NA; clone_size: NA; j_call: TRBJ2-3; v_call: TRBV6-1; cdr3_aa: CASSETHSTDTQYF
d_call: TRBD1; clone_size: NA; j_call: TRBJ2-2; v_call: TRBV24-1; cdr3_aa: CATCYRDRVNTGELFF
d_call: NA; clone_size: NA; j_call: TRBJ1-2; v_call: TRBV5-6; cdr3_aa: CASSLDNRFNINYGYTF
d_call: NA; clone_size: once; j_call: TRBJ2-3; v_call: TRBV3-1/TRBV3-2; cdr3_aa: CASSQVLGANPDTQYF
d_call: TRBD1; clone_size: NA; j_call: TRBJ1-1; v_call: TRBV4-2; cdr3_aa: CASRGLGQMREAFF
d_call: TRBD2; clone_size: once; j_call: TRBJ2-3; v_call: TRBV29-1; cdr3_aa: CSVEEGTRSTDTQYF
d_call: NA; clone_size: NA; j_call: TRBJ1-2; v_call: TRBV7-2; cdr3_aa: CASSLTPDSNYGYTF
d_call: NA; clone_size: NA; j_call: TRBJ2-5; v_call: TRBV7-6; cdr3_aa: CASSSRTDPRETQYF
d_call: NA; clone_size: NA; j_call: TRBJ1-1; v_call: TRBV14; cdr3_aa: CASSQRAAGTEAFF
d_call: TRBD1; clone_size: NA; j_call: TRBJ1-4; v_call: TRBV11-2; cdr3_aa: CASSRGTGKKLTNEKLFF
d_call: TRBD1; clone_size: NA; j_call: TRBJ2-3; v_call: TRBV14; cdr3_aa: CASSQPKGGADTQYF
d_call: NA; clone_size: once; j_call: TRBJ2-2; v_call: TRBV7-3; cdr3_aa: CASSDRNEELFF
d_call: NA; clone_size: NA; j_call: TRBJ1-5; v_call: TRBV27; cdr3_aa: CASSQDIGTARYSNQPQHF
d_call: NA; clone_size: NA; j_call: TRBJ2-7; v_call: TRBV4-3; cdr3_aa: CASSRDTEMSSYEQYF
d_call: NA; clone_size: once; j_call: TRBJ1-5; v_call: TRBV7-2; cdr3_aa: CASSLGAGGGQPQHF
d_call: NA; clone_size: NA; j_call: TRBJ1-2; v_call: TRBV6-5; cdr3_aa: CASRSNSYGYTF
d_call: TRBD1; clone_size: NA; j_call: TRBJ1-2; v_call: TRBV11-2; cdr3_aa: CASSPGETGGYYGYTF
d_call: NA; clone_size: NA; j_call: TRBJ2-1; v_call: TRBV6-5; cdr3_aa: CASSLGTAGEQFF
d_call: TRBD1; clone_size: NA; j_call: TRBJ2-5; v_call: TRBV9; cdr3_aa: CASSVTGQGGVETQYF
d_call: NA; clone_size: many; j_call: TRBJ1-2; v_call: TRBV3-1/TRBV3-2; cdr3_aa: CASSQARRVNYGYTF
d_call: NA; clone_size: NA; j_call: TRBJ1-2; v_call: TRBV7-3; cdr3_aa: CASSLDNYGYTF
d_call: NA; clone_size: NA; j_call: TRBJ2-5; v_call: TRBV5-8; cdr3_aa: CASSRWGREETQYF
d_call: TRBD1; clone_size: NA; j_call: TRBJ1-5; v_call: TRBV7-8; cdr3_aa: CASSLDDRERDQPQHF
d_call: TRBD1; clone_size: NA; j_call: TRBJ1-3; v_call: TRBV5-1; cdr3_aa: CASSRGQPSGNTIYF
d_call: TRBD2; clone_size: NA; j_call: TRBJ2-2; v_call: TRBV5-1; cdr3_aa: CASRGLAVNTGELFF
d_call: NA; clone_size: NA; j_call: TRBJ2-3; v_call: TRBV11-3; cdr3_aa: CASSDGTSDTQYF
d_call: TRBD1; clone_size: NA; j_call: TRBJ1-4; v_call: TRBV3-1/TRBV3-2; cdr3_aa: CASSQRTGFLGSNEKLFF
d_call: NA; clone_size: NA; j_call: TRBJ2-5; v_call: TRBV7-2; cdr3_aa: CASSLGSRETQYF
d_call: NA; clone_size: NA; j_call: TRBJ1-1; v_call: TRBV12-3/TRBV12-4; cdr3_aa: CASSLGVNTEAFF
d_call: TRBD2; clone_size: NA; j_call: TRBJ2-1; v_call: TRBV25-1; cdr3_aa: CASTGGNEQFF
d_call: NA; clone_size: NA; j_call: TRBJ1-2; v_call: TRBV6-5; cdr3_aa: CASTKRQFSYTF
d_call: TRBD1; clone_size: NA; j_call: TRBJ2-7; v_call: TRBV19; cdr3_aa: CASSIPDRVCEQYF
d_call: NA; clone_size: NA; j_call: TRBJ2-5; v_call: TRBV7-9; cdr3_aa: CASSLGGTTYQETQYF
d_call: NA; clone_size: NA; j_call: TRBJ2-5; v_call: TRBV24-1; cdr3_aa: CATSDLQRGSGETQYF
d_call: NA; clone_size: NA; j_call: TRBJ2-1; v_call: TRBV30; cdr3_aa: CAWSVDSYNEQFF
d_call: TRBD1; clone_size: NA; j_call: TRBJ1-5; v_call: TRBV6-6; cdr3_aa: CASSGQGSNQPQHF
d_call: TRBD1; clone_size: NA; j_call: TRBJ1-1; v_call: TRBV6-1; cdr3_aa: CASSEARQGPNTEAFF
d_call: NA; clone_size: NA; j_call: TRBJ1-3; v_call: TRBV2; cdr3_aa: CASSEQGPSSGNTIYF
d_call: TRBD1; clone_size: NA; j_call: TRBJ1-2; v_call: TRBV15; cdr3_aa: CATSRDLGQVNYGYTF
d_call: NA; clone_size: NA; j_call: TRBJ1-5; v_call: TRBV4-1; cdr3_aa: CASSQASSGNQPQHF